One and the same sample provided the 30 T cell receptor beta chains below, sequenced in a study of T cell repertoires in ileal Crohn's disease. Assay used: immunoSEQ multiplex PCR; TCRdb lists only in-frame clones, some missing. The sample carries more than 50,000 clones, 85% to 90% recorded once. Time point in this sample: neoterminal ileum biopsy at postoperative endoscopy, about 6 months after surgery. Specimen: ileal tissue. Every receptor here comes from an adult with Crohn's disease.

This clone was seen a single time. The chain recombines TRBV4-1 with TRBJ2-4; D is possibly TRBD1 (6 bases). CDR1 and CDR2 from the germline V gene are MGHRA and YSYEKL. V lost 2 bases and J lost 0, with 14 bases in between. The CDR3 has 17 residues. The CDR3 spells CASSQIGQQIAKNIQYF. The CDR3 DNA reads TGCGCCAGCAGCCAAATAGGACAGCAAATAGCCAAAAACATTCAGTACTTC.

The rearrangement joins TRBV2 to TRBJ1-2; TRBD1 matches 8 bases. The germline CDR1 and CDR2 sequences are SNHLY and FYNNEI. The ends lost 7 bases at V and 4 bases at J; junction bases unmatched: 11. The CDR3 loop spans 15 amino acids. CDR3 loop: CASTQMDRASYGYTF. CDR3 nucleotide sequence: TGTGCCAGCACCCAGATGGACAGGGCCTCCTATGGCTACACCTTC.

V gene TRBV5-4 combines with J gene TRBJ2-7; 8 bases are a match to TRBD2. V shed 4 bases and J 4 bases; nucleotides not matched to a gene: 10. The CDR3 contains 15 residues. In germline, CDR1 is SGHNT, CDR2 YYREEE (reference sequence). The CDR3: CASSREGGLSYEQYF. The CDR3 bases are TGTGCCAGCAGCCGGGAGGGAGGCCTATCATACGAGCAGTACTTC.

Written as DNA, the CDR3 is TGCGCCAGCAGCTTGGGAGGGCGGAATGGCTACACCTTC. Translating gives CASSLGGRNGYTF. The chain joins TRBV5-1 to TRBJ1-2, with D hard to call. Germline CDR1 is SGHRS and CDR2 is YFSETQ. This CDR3 is 13 amino acids long. Between the trimmed V and J ends, which lost 0 bases and 6 bases, there was a span of 9 bases.

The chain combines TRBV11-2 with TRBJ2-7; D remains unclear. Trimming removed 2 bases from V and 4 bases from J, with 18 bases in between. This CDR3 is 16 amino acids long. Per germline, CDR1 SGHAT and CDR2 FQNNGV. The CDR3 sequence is CASSLFGRGFPYEQYF. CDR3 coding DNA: TGTGCCAGCAGCTTATTTGGTCGCGGATTCCCTTACGAGCAGTACTTC.

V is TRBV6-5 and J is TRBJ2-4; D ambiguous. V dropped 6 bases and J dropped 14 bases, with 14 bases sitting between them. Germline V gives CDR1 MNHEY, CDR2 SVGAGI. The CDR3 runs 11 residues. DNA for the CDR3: TGTGCCAGCAGGTCCGTAAGAACAGAGTACTTC. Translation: CASRSVRTEYF.

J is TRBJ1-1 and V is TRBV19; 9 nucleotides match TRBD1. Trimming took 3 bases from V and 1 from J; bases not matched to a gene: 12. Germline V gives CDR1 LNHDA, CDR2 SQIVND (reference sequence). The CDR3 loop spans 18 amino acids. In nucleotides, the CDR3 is TGTGCCAGTAGTATGAGGGGGACAGGGCCGAACGGGAACACTGAAGCTTTCTTT. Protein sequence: CASSMRGTGPNGNTEAFF.

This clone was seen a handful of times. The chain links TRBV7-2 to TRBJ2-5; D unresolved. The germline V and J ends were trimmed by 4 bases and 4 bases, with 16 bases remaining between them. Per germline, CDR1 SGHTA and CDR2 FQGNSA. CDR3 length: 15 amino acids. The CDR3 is CASSSYSSGLETQYF. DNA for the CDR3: TGTGCCAGCAGCTCATATTCATCCGGGTTAGAGACCCAGTACTTC.

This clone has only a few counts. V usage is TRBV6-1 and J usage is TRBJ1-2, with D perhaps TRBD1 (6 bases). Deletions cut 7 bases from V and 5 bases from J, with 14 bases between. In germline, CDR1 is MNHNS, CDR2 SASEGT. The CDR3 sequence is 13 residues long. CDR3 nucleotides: TGTGCCAGCACAATCGACAGGAATTATGGCTACACCTTC. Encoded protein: CASTIDRNYGYTF.

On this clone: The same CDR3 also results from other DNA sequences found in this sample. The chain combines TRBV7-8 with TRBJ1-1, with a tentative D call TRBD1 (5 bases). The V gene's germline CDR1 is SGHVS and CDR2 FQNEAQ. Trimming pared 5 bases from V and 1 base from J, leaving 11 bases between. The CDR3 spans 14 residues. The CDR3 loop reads CASSRNQGNTEAFF. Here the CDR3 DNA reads TGTGCCAGCAGCCGAAACCAGGGGAACACTGAAGCTTTCTTT.

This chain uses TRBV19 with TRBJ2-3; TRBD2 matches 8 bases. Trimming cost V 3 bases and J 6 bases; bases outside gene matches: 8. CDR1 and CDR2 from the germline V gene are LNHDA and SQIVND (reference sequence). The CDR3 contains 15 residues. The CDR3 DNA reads TGTGCCAGTAGTATGGGTGCGGGGGGTCGTGATACGCAGTATTTT. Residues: CASSMGAGGRDTQYF.

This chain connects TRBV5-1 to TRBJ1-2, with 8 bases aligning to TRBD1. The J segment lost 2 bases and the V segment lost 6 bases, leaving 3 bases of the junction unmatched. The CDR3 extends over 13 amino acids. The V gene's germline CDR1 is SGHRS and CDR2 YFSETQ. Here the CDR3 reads CASTDRANYGYTF. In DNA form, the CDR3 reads TGCGCCAGCACGGACAGGGCGAACTATGGCTACACCTTC.

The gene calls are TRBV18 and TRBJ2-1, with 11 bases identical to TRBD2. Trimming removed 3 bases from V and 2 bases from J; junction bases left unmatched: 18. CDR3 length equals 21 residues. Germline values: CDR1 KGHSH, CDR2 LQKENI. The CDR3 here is CASSPSRTSRGTSGTYNEQFF. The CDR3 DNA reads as TGTGCCAGCTCACCGTCAAGGACTAGCCGGGGGACTAGCGGTACCTACAATGAGCAGTTCTTC.

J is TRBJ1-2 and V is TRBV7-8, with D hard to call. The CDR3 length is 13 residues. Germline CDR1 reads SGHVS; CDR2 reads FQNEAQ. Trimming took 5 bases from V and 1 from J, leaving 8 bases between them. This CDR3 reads CASSPDINYGYTF. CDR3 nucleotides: TGTGCCAGCAGCCCAGACATTAACTATGGCTACACCTTC.

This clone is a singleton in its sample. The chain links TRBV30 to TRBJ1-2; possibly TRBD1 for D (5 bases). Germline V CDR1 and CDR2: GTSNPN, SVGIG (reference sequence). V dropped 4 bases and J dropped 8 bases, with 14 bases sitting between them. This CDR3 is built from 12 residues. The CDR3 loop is CAWIGGARGYTF. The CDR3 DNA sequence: TGTGCCTGGATCGGAGGGGCGCGGGGCTACACCTTC.

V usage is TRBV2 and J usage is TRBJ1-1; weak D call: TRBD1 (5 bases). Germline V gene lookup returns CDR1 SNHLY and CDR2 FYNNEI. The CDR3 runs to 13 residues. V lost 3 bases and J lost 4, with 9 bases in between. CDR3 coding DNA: TGTGCCAGCAGTGAGGGGGGTCCCACTGAAGCTTTCTTT. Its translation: CASSEGGPTEAFF. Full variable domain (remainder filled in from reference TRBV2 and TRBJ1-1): EPEVTQTPSHQVTQMGQEVILRCVPISNHLYFYWYRQILGQKVEFLVSFYNNEISEKSEIFDDQFSVERPDGSNFTLKIRSTKLEDSAMYFCASSEGGPTEAFFGQGTRLTVV.

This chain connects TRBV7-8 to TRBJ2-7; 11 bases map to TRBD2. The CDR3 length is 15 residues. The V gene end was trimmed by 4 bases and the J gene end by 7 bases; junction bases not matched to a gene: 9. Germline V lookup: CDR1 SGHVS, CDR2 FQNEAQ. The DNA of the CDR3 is TGTGCCAGCAGCTCTTTAGCGGGAGGGCCGGCAGAGCAGTACTTC. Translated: CASSSLAGGPAEQYF.

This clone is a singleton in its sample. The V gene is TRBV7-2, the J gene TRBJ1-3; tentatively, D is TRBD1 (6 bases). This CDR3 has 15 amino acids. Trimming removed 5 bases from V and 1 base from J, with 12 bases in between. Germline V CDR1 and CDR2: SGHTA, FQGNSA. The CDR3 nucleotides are TGTGCCAGCAGCCCCACAGGGCTATCTGGAAACACCATATATTTT. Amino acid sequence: CASSPTGLSGNTIYF. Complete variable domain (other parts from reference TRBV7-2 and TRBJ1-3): GAGVSQSPSNKVTEKGKDVELRCDPISGHTALYWYRQSLGQGLEFLIYFQGNSAPDKSGLPSDRFSAERTGGSVSTLTIQRTQQEDSAVYLCASSPTGLSGNTIYFGEGSWLTVV.

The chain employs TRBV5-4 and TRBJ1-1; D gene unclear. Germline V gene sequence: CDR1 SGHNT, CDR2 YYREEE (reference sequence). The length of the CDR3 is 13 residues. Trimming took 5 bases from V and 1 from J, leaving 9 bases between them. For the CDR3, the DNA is TGTGCCAGCAGATCCACAGAGAACACTGAAGCTTTCTTT. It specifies CASRSTENTEAFF.

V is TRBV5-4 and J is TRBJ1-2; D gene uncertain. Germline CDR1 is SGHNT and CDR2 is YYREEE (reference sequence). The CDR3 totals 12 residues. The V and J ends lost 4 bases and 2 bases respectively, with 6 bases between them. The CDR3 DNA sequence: TGTGCCAGCAGCCGAGAGAACTATGGCTACACCTTC. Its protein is CASSRENYGYTF.

The chain's CDR3 is CASSLAKQGIAGELFF. For the CDR3, the DNA is TGCGCCAGCAGCTTGGCGAAACAGGGAATAGCCGGGGAGCTGTTTTTT. The chain links TRBV5-1 to TRBJ2-2, with a possible D match to TRBD1 (6 bases). The CDR3 contains 16 residues. CDR1 and CDR2 (germline): SGHRS, YFSETQ. Trimming left V 0 bases short and J 6 bases short, with 15 bases between.

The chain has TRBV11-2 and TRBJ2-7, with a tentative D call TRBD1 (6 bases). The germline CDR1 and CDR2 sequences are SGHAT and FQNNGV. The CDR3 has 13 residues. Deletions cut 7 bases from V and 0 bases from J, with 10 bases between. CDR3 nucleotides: TGTGCCAGCACCCCGGGACACTCCTACGAGCAGTACTTC. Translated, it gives CASTPGHSYEQYF. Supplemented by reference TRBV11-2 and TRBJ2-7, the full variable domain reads EAGVAQSPRYKIIEKRQSVAFWCNPISGHATLYWYQQILGQGPKLLIQFQNNGVVDDSQLPKDRFSAERLKGVDSTLKIQPAKLEDSAVYLCASTPGHSYEQYFGPGTRLTVT.

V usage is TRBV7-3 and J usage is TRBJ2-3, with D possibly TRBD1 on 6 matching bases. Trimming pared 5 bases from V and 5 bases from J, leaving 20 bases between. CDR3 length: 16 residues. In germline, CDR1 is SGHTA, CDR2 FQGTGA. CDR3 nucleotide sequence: TGTGCCAGCAGCCTGCTGGGGACACCCCCACAAGATACGCAGTATTTT. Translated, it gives CASSLLGTPPQDTQYF.

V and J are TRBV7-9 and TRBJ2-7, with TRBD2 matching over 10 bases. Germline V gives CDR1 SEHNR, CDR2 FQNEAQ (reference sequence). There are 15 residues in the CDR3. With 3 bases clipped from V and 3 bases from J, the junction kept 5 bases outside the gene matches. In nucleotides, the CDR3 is TGTGCCAGCAGCTTCACTAGCGGGGCAAACTACGAGCAGTACTTC. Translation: CASSFTSGANYEQYF.

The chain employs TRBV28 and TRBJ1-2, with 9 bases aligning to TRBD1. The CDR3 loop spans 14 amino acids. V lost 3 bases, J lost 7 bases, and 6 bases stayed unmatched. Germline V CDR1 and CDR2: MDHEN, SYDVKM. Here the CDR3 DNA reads TGTGCCAGCAGTTTCTTACCGGGACAGGGTGGCTACACCTTC. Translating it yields CASSFLPGQGGYTF.

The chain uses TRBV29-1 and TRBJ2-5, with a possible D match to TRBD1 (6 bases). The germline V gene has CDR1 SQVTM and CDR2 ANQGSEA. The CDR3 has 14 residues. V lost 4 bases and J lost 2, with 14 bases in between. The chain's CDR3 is CSVGVRGGQETQYF. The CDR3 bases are TGCAGCGTTGGAGTCAGGGGTGGACAAGAGACCCAGTACTTC.

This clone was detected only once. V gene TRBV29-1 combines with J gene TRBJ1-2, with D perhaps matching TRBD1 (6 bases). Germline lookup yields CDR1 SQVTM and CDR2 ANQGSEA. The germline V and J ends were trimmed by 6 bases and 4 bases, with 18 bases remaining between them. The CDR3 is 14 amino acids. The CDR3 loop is CSVSVGAAFYGYTF. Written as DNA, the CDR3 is TGCAGCGTCTCCGTGGGGGCGGCGTTCTATGGCTACACCTTC.

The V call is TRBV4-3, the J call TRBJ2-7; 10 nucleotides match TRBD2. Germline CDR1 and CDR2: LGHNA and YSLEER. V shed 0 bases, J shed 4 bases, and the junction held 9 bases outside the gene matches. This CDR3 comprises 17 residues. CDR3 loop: CASSQDVGAGGPYEQYF. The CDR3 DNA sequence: TGCGCCAGCAGCCAAGATGTGGGAGCGGGAGGGCCGTACGAGCAGTACTTC.

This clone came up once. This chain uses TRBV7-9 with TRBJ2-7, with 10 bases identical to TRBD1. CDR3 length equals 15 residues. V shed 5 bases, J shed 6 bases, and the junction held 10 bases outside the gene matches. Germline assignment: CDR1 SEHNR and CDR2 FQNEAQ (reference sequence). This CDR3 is CASSDSGTGAREQYV. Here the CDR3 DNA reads TGTGCCAGCAGCGACTCCGGGACAGGGGCTCGCGAGCAGTACGTC.

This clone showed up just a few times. The chain's CDR3 is CASSIDHDRVGYGYTF. The CDR3 region has the DNA TGTGCCAGTAGTATAGATCATGACAGGGTGGGGTATGGCTACACCTTC. The chain combines TRBV19 with TRBJ1-2; 7 positions match TRBD1. The V segment lost 0 bases and the J segment 5 bases; nucleotides outside the gene matches: 9. Germline CDR1 reads LNHDA; CDR2 reads SQIVND (reference sequence). This CDR3 is 16 amino acids long.